This T cell receptor beta chain was identified in a study of shared clonotypes between healthy human individuals. As defined, naive CD8 cells were CD45RO-negative and positively selected for CCR7, with terminally differentiated effector memory CD45RA+ cells excluded. Some clones are missing from TCRdb's copy, which holds only in-frame ones; the method was immunoSEQ multiplex PCR. In the table there are millions of clones, about 93% of which are singletons. Of note for this clone: Its antigen is not known.

Study findings and constraints: Shared clonotypes: approximately 4.5% naive CD4, about 3.5% naive CD8, 2% to 2.5% memory CD4, approximately 0.41% memory CD8. Non-shared clonotypes displayed generation probabilities falling below those of clonotypes present in all four donors. The donor pool, a small one, limited the genetic and exposure-history diversity represented.

This clonotype was obtained from a man aged 18 to 29 in good health. Some clones in this sample may be carry-over from other donors' samples. Sequencing input: naive CD8+ T cells from PBMCs.

CDR3 coding DNA: TGTGCCAGCAGCCCTGATGGAGGGTTTTCCTACGAGCAGTACTTC. This translates into CASSPDGGFSYEQYF. This rearrangement joins TRBV7-8 to TRBJ2-7, with D possibly being TRBD2 (6 bases). Trimming stripped 5 bases from V and 1 base from J, with 15 bases between. Germline-derived CDR1 and CDR2 are SGHVS and FQNEAQ. CDR3 length: 15 residues.